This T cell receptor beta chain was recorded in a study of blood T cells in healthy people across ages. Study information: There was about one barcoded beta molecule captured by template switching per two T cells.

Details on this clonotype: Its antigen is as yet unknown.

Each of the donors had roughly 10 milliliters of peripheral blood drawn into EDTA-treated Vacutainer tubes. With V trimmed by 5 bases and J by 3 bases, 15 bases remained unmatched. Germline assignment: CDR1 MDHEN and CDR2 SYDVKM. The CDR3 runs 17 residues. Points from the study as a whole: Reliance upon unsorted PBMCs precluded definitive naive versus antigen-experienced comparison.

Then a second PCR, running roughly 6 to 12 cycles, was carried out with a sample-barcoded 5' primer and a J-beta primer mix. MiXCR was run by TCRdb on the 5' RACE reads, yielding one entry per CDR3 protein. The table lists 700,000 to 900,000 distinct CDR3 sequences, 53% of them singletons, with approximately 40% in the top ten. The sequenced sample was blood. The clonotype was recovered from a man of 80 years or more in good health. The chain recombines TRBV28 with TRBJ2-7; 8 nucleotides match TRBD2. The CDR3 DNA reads TGTGCCAGCAGTCCGGGAGGGCCGAGGTCGGCCTTCTACGAGCAGTACTTC. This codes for CASSPGGPRSAFYEQYF.